This passage covers 23 T cell receptor beta chains from one sample sequenced in a study of spatial heterogeneity in lung cancer. In TCRdb, the 5' RACE reads were re-called with MiXCR into one record per CDR3 protein. The repertoire consists of about 22,000 distinct CDR3 sequences, with roughly 4.5% occurring once and the leading ten covering 30% to 40%. Time point indicated: sample taken at primary tumor resection. Frozen PBMC, nontumor lung or tumor provided whole RNA, which was sequenced unsorted. The specimen comprised PBMCs, sampled at surgery. The source is a male donor with early-stage non-small cell lung cancer.

There are many counts of this clonotype. The J gene is TRBJ2-7, the V gene TRBV9, with 9 bases matching TRBD1. There are 16 residues in the CDR3. V was pared by 3 bases and J by 5 bases, with 12 bases of the junction left unmatched. The germline CDR1 and CDR2 sequences are SGDLS and YYNGEE. CDR3: CASSEGTGTGPDEQYF. CDR3 sequence (DNA): TGTGCCAGCAGCGAAGGGACCGGGACAGGGCCCGACGAGCAGTACTTC.

This clonotype was counted ten times or more. The rearrangement links TRBV7-2 to TRBJ2-1; 10 bases agree with TRBD2. Trimming at V came to 1 base and at J to 2 bases, leaving 5 bases not matched to a gene. The germline gives CDR1 SGHTA, CDR2 FQGNSA. The CDR3 contains 17 residues. Here the CDR3 DNA reads TGTGCCAGCAGCTTAGAGGTAGCGGGAGGTACCTACAATGAGCAGTTCTTC. Translating it yields CASSLEVAGGTYNEQFF.

In this sample, this clonotype turned up many times. V usage is TRBV7-8 and J usage is TRBJ2-7; 8 positions agree with TRBD2. The germline V gene encodes CDR1 SGHVS and CDR2 FQNEAQ. The CDR3 runs 15 residues. With V trimmed by 3 bases and J by 0 bases, 4 bases remained unmatched. The chain's CDR3 is CASSLTSVSSYEQYF. Written as DNA, the CDR3 is TGTGCCAGCAGCTTGACTAGCGTAAGCTCCTACGAGCAGTACTTC.

This clonotype was seen repeatedly, ten times or more. The genes are TRBV6-5 and TRBJ2-7; 7 nucleotides match TRBD2. Trimming took 2 bases from V and 5 from J; bases not matched to a gene: 15. There are 17 residues in the CDR3. Germline V lookup: CDR1 MNHEY, CDR2 SVGAGI. The chain's CDR3 is CASSYRLFGGRMNEQYF. The CDR3 DNA follows: TGTGCCAGCAGTTACCGGTTGTTTGGCGGGAGAATGAACGAGCAGTACTTC.

This clonotype was observed at least ten times. The V and J genes are TRBV6-5 and TRBJ1-1; D not certain. Germline V CDR1 and CDR2: MNHEY, SVGAGI. This CDR3 is built from 11 residues. V dropped 7 bases and J dropped 10 bases, with 13 bases sitting between them. CDR3 nucleotide sequence: TGTGCCAGCAAGGGCAGGAAGAGAGCTTTCTTT. It yields the protein CASKGRKRAFF.

This clonotype occurred many times. V gene TRBV20-1 combines with J gene TRBJ1-2, with unresolved D. Germline V lookup: CDR1 DFQATT, CDR2 SNEGSKA (reference sequence). This CDR3 spans 12 amino acids. The CDR3 here is CGGHPNAYGYTF. Written as DNA, the CDR3 is TGCGGCGGTCACCCAAACGCCTATGGCTACACCTTC.

This clonotype was detected ten times or more. The chain joins TRBV7-2 to TRBJ2-7, with TRBD1 as a possible D gene (6 bases). Germline CDR1 is SGHTA and CDR2 is FQGNSA. This CDR3 spans 14 amino acids. Trimming left V 5 bases short and J 4 bases short, with 15 bases between. CDR3 bases: TGTGCCAGCAGCCCGAGGACAGTGGGGTACGAGCAGTACTTC. Translating gives CASSPRTVGYEQYF.

This clonotype was seen repeatedly, ten times or more. The chain uses TRBV5-1 and TRBJ1-2; 8 nucleotides match TRBD1. The V gene's germline CDR1 is SGHRS and CDR2 YFSETQ. V gave up 4 bases and J gave up 6 bases; unmatched junction bases: 11. This CDR3 is 15 amino acids long. The CDR3 here is CASSLSPGQEDGYTF. In DNA, the CDR3 is TGCGCCAGCAGCCTATCGCCGGGACAGGAGGATGGCTACACCTTC.

This clonotype was seen ten or more times. The chain links TRBV6-1 to TRBJ2-1; 7 bases fit TRBD2. V lost 8 bases and J lost 6; bases outside the gene matches: 7. Per germline, CDR1 MNHNS and CDR2 SASEGT. This CDR3 region has 13 residues. This CDR3 is CASEREGFNEQFF. In DNA, the CDR3 is TGTGCCAGCGAGAGGGAGGGGTTCAATGAGCAGTTCTTC.

The table lists this clonotype with many counts. The chain joins TRBV20-1 to TRBJ1-1; D is uncertain. This CDR3 is 13 amino acids long. Germline loops: CDR1 DFQATT, CDR2 SNEGSKA (reference sequence). V was shortened by 3 bases and J by 0 bases, with 8 bases between the two germline ends. The CDR3 DNA reads as TGCAGTGCTAGTCTTCAGCTGAACACTGAAGCTTTCTTT. This codes for CSASLQLNTEAFF.

Judged by abundance, this clonotype is medium-sized. The CDR3 is CASSLWVNSPLHF. CDR3 coding DNA: TGTGCCAGCAGTTTGTGGGTAAACTCACCCCTCCACTTT. The chain combines TRBV27 with TRBJ1-6, with D unresolved. The CDR3 runs to 13 residues. Trimming removed 3 bases from V and 10 bases from J, with 10 bases in between. The germline V gene has CDR1 MNHEY and CDR2 SMNVEV (reference sequence).

The rearrangement uses TRBV7-8 and TRBJ2-3; the match to TRBD2 covers 9 bases. Germline trimming cut 1 base from V and 5 bases from J; bases unmatched to any gene: 10. CDR1 and CDR2 from the germline V gene are SGHVS and FQNEAQ. The CDR3 extends over 17 amino acids. CDR3 in DNA: TGTGCCAGCAGCTTAGATCTAGGCGGCGGGAGGGAAGATACGCAGTATTTT. It yields the protein CASSLDLGGGREDTQYF.

This clonotype was seen many times. V gene TRBV4-1 combines with J gene TRBJ1-5; perhaps TRBD1 as D (5 bases). This CDR3 spans 14 amino acids. Between the trimmed V and J ends, which lost 2 bases and 4 bases, there was a span of 9 bases. Germline V gene lookup returns CDR1 MGHRA and CDR2 YSYEKL. The CDR3: CASSQPGKNQPQHF. CDR3 DNA sequence: TGCGCCAGCAGCCAACCAGGGAAGAATCAGCCCCAGCATTTT.

Within the sample, this clonotype is medium-sized. The rearrangement uses TRBV11-1 and TRBJ1-2; 7 bases map to TRBD1. This CDR3 contains 13 residues. J gave up 5 bases and V 4 bases, and 4 bases lay outside the gene matches. The germline CDR1 and CDR2 sequences are SGHAT and FQDESV (reference sequence). The CDR3 DNA reads as TGTGCCAGCAGCTCCGACAGGGATTATGGCTACACCTTC. Amino acid sequence: CASSSDRDYGYTF.

As to this clonotype: This may come from a read error, since a much larger clone is one base off. The chain links TRBV28 to TRBJ1-5; 7 nucleotides line up with TRBD1. CDR1 and CDR2 from the germline V gene are MDHEN and SYDVKM. This CDR3 contains 16 residues. The CDR3 nucleotides read TGTGCCAGCAGTTTGGGACAGACGTATAGCAATCAGCCCCAGCGTTTT. Translation gives CASSLGQTYSNQPQRF.

This clonotype has more than one count but fewer than ten. The chain joins TRBV6-2 or TRBV6-3 to TRBJ2-3, with TRBD2 matching over 14 bases. Losses at the gene ends were 5 bases for V and 4 bases for J; bases not matched to a gene: 11. This CDR3 region has 18 residues. Germline V CDR1 and CDR2: MNHEY, SVGEGT. The CDR3 protein is CASSRQPGLAGAADTQYF. The CDR3 DNA sequence: TGTGCCAGCAGTAGACAGCCGGGACTAGCGGGAGCTGCAGATACGCAGTATTTT.

This clonotype was found many times. The chain links TRBV19 to TRBJ2-5; 8 bases are shared with TRBD1. Per germline, CDR1 LNHDA and CDR2 SQIVND (reference sequence). CDR3 length: 13 residues. Trimming took 7 bases from V and 3 from J; bases not matched to a gene: 4. CDR3 sequence reads: CASNGQGKETQYF. The CDR3 coding sequence is TGTGCCAGTAATGGACAGGGAAAAGAGACCCAGTACTTC.

This clonotype was detected many times. The chain is built from TRBV6-2 or TRBV6-3 and TRBJ2-3; perhaps TRBD2 as D (6 bases). The CDR3 sequence is 14 residues long. Germline CDR1 is MNHEY and CDR2 is SVGEGT. Trimming removed 7 bases at V and 2 bases at J, with 13 bases between. CDR3 in amino acids: CASKERAFTDTQYF. The CDR3 DNA reads TGTGCCAGCAAGGAGCGGGCCTTCACAGATACGCAGTATTTT.

This clonotype was found many times. The V and J genes are TRBV2 and TRBJ2-1, with D unclear. Germline assignment: CDR1 SNHLY and CDR2 FYNNEI. Trimming removed 0 bases at V and 5 bases at J, with 17 bases between. The CDR3 length is 17 residues. The CDR3 protein is CASSEARSGVSHNEQFF. The CDR3 DNA reads as TGTGCCAGCAGTGAAGCGCGTTCCGGCGTCAGCCACAATGAGCAGTTCTTC.

A note on this clonotype: A clone one base away is much larger, so this may be a read error. This chain links TRBV5-4 with TRBJ2-1; D gene unclear. Germline V CDR1 and CDR2: SGHNT, YYREEE (reference sequence). This CDR3 is 14 amino acids long. The CDR3 nucleotides are TGTGCCAGCAGCTTGCTCGCCTCCTTCAATGAGCAGTTCTTC. Encoded protein: CASSLLASFNEQFF.

This clonotype was found many times. One end of the junction does not line up with germline, which may come from a read error. The V gene is TRBV18, the J gene TRBJ1-2; D gene unclear. CDR3 length equals 13 residues. Germline V CDR1 and CDR2: KGHSH, LQKENI. The CDR3 sequence is CASSPDLSALQRF. The DNA of the CDR3 is TGTGCCAGCTCACCCGACCTTTCTGCGCTTCAACGTTTC.

This clonotype was counted ten times or more. The chain is built from TRBV11-2 and TRBJ2-5; D call uncertain. Trimming cost V 5 bases and J 3 bases, with 16 bases left between them. CDR1 and CDR2 (germline): SGHAT, FQNNGV. The CDR3 has 15 amino acids. CDR3: CASSRTQTLEETQYF. CDR3 sequence (DNA): TGTGCCAGCAGCCGTACTCAGACTCTAGAAGAGACCCAGTACTTC.

The sample holds many counts of this clonotype. This sequence joins TRBV12-3 or TRBV12-4 and TRBJ1-5; the D gene is possibly TRBD1 (6 bases). The CDR3 contains 13 residues. Trimming left V 8 bases short and J 4 bases short, with 12 bases between. CDR3 DNA: TGTGCCAGCCGCTACAGGGAGAATCAGCCCCAGCATTTT. This sequence encodes CASRYRENQPQHF.